Sequencing of this T cell receptor (beta chain) was carried out in a study of cytomegalovirus exposure and HLA in healthy donors (dated by TCRdb to 2016 to 2017). In terms of the full investigation: A later analysis indicated that the roughly 130 validation repertoires were generated on the platform also employed for the approximately 700 repertoires of the first cohort. The study aimed to test whether signatures of past pathogen exposure could be identified by cataloging public T cell receptors. A separate validation cohort of over 95 different subjects was used in addition to the approximately 640-subject first cohort. To predict cytomegalovirus infection status, the study brought together high-throughput TCR immunosequencing, statistical association of individual TCRs with disease status, and machine learning.

Library method: the immunoSEQ multiplex PCR assay. On the study's bioinformatics: To diagnose cytomegalovirus status from the catalog of TCR beta chain sequences, a statistical classification framework was built. Entries here come from immuneACCESS through TCRdb and include only in-frame sequences with V and J called. Some clones fail to appear in such tables; in the studies checked, an unresolved V gene covers under half of the shortfall, and the cause of the remainder is unknown. That table is the source of V, J and clone size, and D and trimming were worked out from the DNA. Within this sample are some 65,000 clones, with around 96% of them counted one time only. The top ten clonotypes cover 4% to 5.5% of the sample. Donors formed part of the validation cohort, which comprised 120 subjects and was distinct from the first cohort of several hundred subjects. Measured from the cysteine to the phenylalanine, the CDR3 is 14 residues long. Only CDR3 DNA remains: 42 bases, in frame from the first base. Taken from the germline V gene, the CDR1 and CDR2 loops are SGHVS and FQNEAQ. V and J are trimmed by 7 bases and 4 bases, and the gene matches miss 5 bases of the junction.

Of note for this clone: It has no known antigen specificity. Base quality data are lacking; no much larger clone is found one base away.

Results and caveats for the whole study, not just this receptor: The authors suggested that the approach could potentially be generalized to other disease states and immunological phenotypes. Most TCR sequences were observed very rarely across donors, whereas some public TCRs were present in many individuals. The classifier was reported to diagnose cytomegalovirus status with high specificity and sensitivity in both the original cohort and the validation cohort. In vitro tests confirmed that a few of the cytomegalovirus-associated TCR beta chains recognize cytomegalovirus antigens. In a later analysis, TCRs clustered in the first cohort were found to also tend to co-occur in the roughly 120 validation repertoires, with over 90% of cluster scores above 0. All 120 or so repertoires were used to score co-occurrence in the validation cohort in a later analysis, because that analysis had no HLA typing for the cohort. The study listed 150 to 200 TCR beta chains as associated with cytomegalovirus.

The sequence links TRBV7-8 to TRBJ2-2; 8 bases in the middle match TRBD2. The specimen was PBMCs. This TCR was recovered from a man between 18 and 35 years old in good health and CMV-seropositive. The CDR3 reads CASTLAGGTGELFF. The bases are TGTGCCAGCACTCTAGCGGGTGGCACCGGGGAGCTGTTTTTT.